The sequence of this T cell receptor (beta chain) was determined in a study of shared clonotypes between healthy human individuals. Study at large: Every donor yielded three CD4 naive, three CD4 memory, two CD8 naive and one CD8 memory plate.

Several immunoSEQ plates received, in even portions, the genomic DNA of each subset. Assay: immunoSEQ multiplex PCR; the TCRdb copy retains only in-frame clones and omits some. The sample carries some 1.5 million clones, under 99% recorded once. This CDR3 has 14 amino acids. CDR1 and CDR2 from the germline V gene are SGHNT and YENEEA. V lost 5 bases and J 2 bases, leaving 11 bases between the germline ends. Sample: naive CD4+ T cells sorted from blood. Indicated subset: CD45RA+ positively selected. The sequence derives from a man aged 25-45 years in good health. The chain couples TRBV11-3 to TRBJ2-3; possibly TRBD1 or TRBD2 for D (5 bases each). The CDR3 region is CASSLGDNTDTQYF. In DNA, the CDR3 is TGTGCCAGCAGCCTGGGGGATAACACAGATACGCAGTATTTT.